This T cell receptor beta chain was identified during a study of CD8 T cells in ankylosing spondylitis. TCRdb re-derived calls from the 5' RACE reads in MiXCR, one entry per CDR3 protein. The table records about 52,000 distinct CDR3 sequences, roughly 7.3% of them present only once. This clonotype has ten or more counts. The CDR3 extends over 17 amino acids. The germline CDR1 and CDR2 sequences are SEHNR and FQNEAQ (reference sequence). Trimming took 5 bases from V and 3 from J; bases not matched to a gene: 12. This clonotype originated in a female donor with ankylosing spondylitis or in good health (not recorded which). Sequenced material: blood, either unsorted or a sorted T cell fraction (not recorded which). This sequence joins TRBV7-9 and TRBJ2-3; the match to TRBD1 covers 9 bases. CDR3 amino acids: CASSDGTGYGETDTQYF. DNA of the CDR3: TGTGCCAGCAGCGATGGGACAGGGTATGGAGAGACAGATACGCAGTATTTT.